This is a list of T cell receptor beta chains from one sample in a study of shared clonotypes between healthy human individuals. Produced via immunoSEQ multiplex PCR; TCRdb's table is partial and in-frame only. The sample carries around 1,900,000 clones, around 93% recorded once. Sequences were obtained from naive CD8+ T cells from PBMCs. The source is a man aged 18 to 29 in good health. Some clones in this sample may be carry-over from other donors' samples. The CDR3 runs from the conserved cysteine through the conserved F or W. D genes are given only for firm matches. A clone size is listed for some rows: how often the clone was seen (once, few, many), or a class if it is expanded.

clone_size j_call d_call v_call cdr3_aa cdr3_nt
- TRBJ1-6 - TRBV27 CASTQGVYNSPLHF TGTGCCAGCACTCAGGGTGTGTACAATTCACCCCTCCACTTT
- TRBJ2-2 - TRBV7-8 CASSLVVGTTGELFF TGTGCCAGCAGCTTAGTCGTAGGGACCACCGGGGAGCTGTTTTTT
- TRBJ2-5 TRBD1 TRBV4-3 CASSQGQGARETQYF TGCGCCAGCAGCCAAGGACAGGGGGCGCGGGAGACCCAGTACTTC
- TRBJ2-3 - TRBV27 CASSKTGSTDTQYF TGTGCCAGCAGTAAGACAGGTAGCACAGATACGCAGTATTTT
- TRBJ2-1 - TRBV10-1 CASSETGEGAYNEQFF TGCGCCAGCAGTGAGACAGGCGAAGGGGCGTACAATGAGCAGTTCTTC
- TRBJ2-1 TRBD1 TRBV7-6 CASSPWTGSSYNEQFF TGTGCCAGCAGCCCGTGGACAGGGAGCTCCTACAATGAGCAGTTCTTC
- TRBJ2-7 - TRBV27 CASTRSVGIPYEQYF TGTGCCAGCACTCGATCGGTGGGGATCCCCTACGAGCAGTACTTC
- TRBJ2-7 TRBD2 TRBV10-3 CAIKSPGTSRTYEQYF TGTGCCATCAAATCACCCGGGACTAGCCGAACCTACGAGCAGTACTTC
- TRBJ2-1 TRBD2 TRBV10-2 CASSVAGGRGLYNEQFF TGCGCCAGCAGCGTAGCGGGAGGGAGGGGGCTTTACAATGAGCAGTTCTTC
- TRBJ2-1 - TRBV2 CASSVFLGGSLLYNEQFF TGTGCCAGCAGTGTCTTTCTTGGGGGGAGTCTGTTGTACAATGAGCAGTTCTTC
- TRBJ1-5 - TRBV7-8 CASSFLGHSNQPQHF TGTGCCAGCAGCTTCCTTGGCCATAGCAATCAGCCCCAGCATTTT
- TRBJ2-7 - TRBV18 CASSPGRSGYEQYF TGTGCCAGCTCACCTGGTCGTAGCGGCTACGAGCAGTACTTC
- TRBJ1-5 - TRBV27 CASSLTAYSNQPQHF TGTGCCAGCAGTTTAACAGCGTATAGCAATCAGCCCCAGCATTTT
- TRBJ1-5 - TRBV9 CASSVGPGNQPQHF TGTGCCAGCAGCGTAGGTCCCGGGAATCAGCCCCAGCATTTT
- TRBJ2-1 - TRBV6-5 CASSPFQYNEQFF TGTGCCAGCAGCCCCTTTCAGTACAATGAGCAGTTCTTC
- TRBJ2-7 TRBD2 TRBV2 CASRVDTSGPPYEQYF TGTGCCAGCAGGGTTGATACTAGCGGCCCTCCCTACGAGCAGTACTTC
- TRBJ1-4 - TRBV27 CASSLIGGGEKLFF TGTGCCAGCAGTTTAATCGGGGGAGGAGAAAAACTGTTTTTT
once TRBJ2-1 - TRBV4-1 CASSKGGNEQFF TGCGCCAGCAGCAAGGGGGGGAATGAGCAGTTCTTC
- TRBJ2-1 - TRBV4-3 CASSQDRGTSYNEQFF TGCGCCAGCAGCCAAGATCGAGGGACTTCCTACAATGAGCAGTTCTTC
- TRBJ2-1 TRBD2 TRBV4-1 CASSQGSWEGPFF TGCGCCAGCAGCCAAGGTAGTTGGGAGGGGCCGTTCTTC
- TRBJ1-2 - TRBV6-5 CASSYDGGPYGYTF TGTGCCAGCAGTTACGACGGGGGCCCCTATGGCTACACCTTC
once TRBJ1-5 - TRBV6-5 CASSYRGPEQPQHF TGTGCCAGCAGTTACCGGGGTCCGGAGCAGCCCCAGCATTTT
- TRBJ2-7 TRBD1 TRBV9 CASSVSRDRGYEQYF TGTGCCAGCAGCGTCAGCCGGGACAGGGGGTACGAGCAGTACTTC
- TRBJ2-1 - TRBV10-3 CAISEPLYNEQFF TGTGCCATCAGTGAGCCTCTATACAATGAGCAGTTCTTC